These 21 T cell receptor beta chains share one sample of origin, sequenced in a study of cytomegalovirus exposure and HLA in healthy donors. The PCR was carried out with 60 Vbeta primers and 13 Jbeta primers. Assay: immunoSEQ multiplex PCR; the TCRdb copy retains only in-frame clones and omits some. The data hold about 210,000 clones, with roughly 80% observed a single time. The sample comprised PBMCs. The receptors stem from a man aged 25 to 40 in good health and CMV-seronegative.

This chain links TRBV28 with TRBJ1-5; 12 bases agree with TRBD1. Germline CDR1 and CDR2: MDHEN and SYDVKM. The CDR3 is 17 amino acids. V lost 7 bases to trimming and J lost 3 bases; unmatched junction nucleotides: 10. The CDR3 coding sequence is TGTGCCAGCAACCCGGCAGGGACAGGGGGCCTCAATCAGCCCCAGCATTTT. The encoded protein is CASNPAGTGGLNQPQHF.

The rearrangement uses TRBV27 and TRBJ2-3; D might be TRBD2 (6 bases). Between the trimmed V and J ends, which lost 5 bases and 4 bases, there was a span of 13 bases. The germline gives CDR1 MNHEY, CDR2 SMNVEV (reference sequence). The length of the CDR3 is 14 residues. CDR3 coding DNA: TGTGCCAGCAGTCCGGGACTTCCCCCAGATACGCAGTATTTT. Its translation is CASSPGLPPDTQYF.

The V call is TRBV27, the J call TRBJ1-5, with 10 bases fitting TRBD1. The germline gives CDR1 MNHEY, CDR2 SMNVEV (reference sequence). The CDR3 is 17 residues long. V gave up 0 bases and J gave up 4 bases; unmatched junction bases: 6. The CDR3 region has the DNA TGTGCCAGCAGTTTATCGCCCCTGGACAGGGGGAATCAGCCCCAGCATTTT. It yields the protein CASSLSPLDRGNQPQHF.

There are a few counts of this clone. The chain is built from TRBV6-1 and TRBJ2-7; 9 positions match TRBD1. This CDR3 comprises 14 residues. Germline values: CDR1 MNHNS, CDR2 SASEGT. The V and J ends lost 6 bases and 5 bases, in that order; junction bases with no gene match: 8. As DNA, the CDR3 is TGTGCCAGCAGGAACAGGGGGCGCGTCCACGAGCAGTACTTC. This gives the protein CASRNRGRVHEQYF.

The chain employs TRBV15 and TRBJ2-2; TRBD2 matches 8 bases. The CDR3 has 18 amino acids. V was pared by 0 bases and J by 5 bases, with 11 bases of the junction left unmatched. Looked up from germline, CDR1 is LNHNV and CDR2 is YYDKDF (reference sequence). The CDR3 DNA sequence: TGTGCCACCAGCAGAGAAACGGGGGGGCCTCTTTGGACCGGGGAGCTGTTTTTT. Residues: CATSRETGGPLWTGELFF.

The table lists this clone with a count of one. The CDR3 DNA sequence: TGTGCCAGCAGTTACAGGGCCGGACAGGGGGTCCACGAGCAGTACTTC. Amino acids: CASSYRAGQGVHEQYF. This chain links TRBV6-5 with TRBJ2-5; 10 bases map to TRBD1. The closer fit of TRBJ2-7 to the DNA end suggests the J call may be wrong. This CDR3 is built from 16 residues. Germline V lookup: CDR1 MNHEY, CDR2 SVGAGI.

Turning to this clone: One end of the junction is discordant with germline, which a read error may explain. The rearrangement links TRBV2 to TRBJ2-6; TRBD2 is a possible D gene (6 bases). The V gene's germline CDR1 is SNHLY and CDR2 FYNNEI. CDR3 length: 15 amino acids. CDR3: CASSETGVGASVLTF. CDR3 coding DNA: TGTGCCAGCAGTGAAACGGGGGTTGGGGCCAGCGTCCTGACTTTC.

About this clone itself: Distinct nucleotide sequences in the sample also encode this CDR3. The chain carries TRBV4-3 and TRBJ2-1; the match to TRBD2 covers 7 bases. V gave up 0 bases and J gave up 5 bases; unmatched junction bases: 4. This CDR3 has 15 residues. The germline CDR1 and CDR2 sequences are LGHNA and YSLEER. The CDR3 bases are TGCGCCAGCAGCCAAGAGGGGCGGGGGAACAATGAGCAGTTCTTC. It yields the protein CASSQEGRGNNEQFF.

CDR3 in DNA: TGCGCCAGCAGCTTGGTCGGAGAGACCCAGTACTTC. It specifies CASSLVGETQYF. The chain recombines TRBV5-1 with TRBJ2-5; D uncertain. The CDR3 sequence is 12 residues long. The V end lost 0 bases, the J end lost 4 bases, and 4 bases lay between the germline ends. The germline gives CDR1 SGHRS, CDR2 YFSETQ. Looking up the rest from reference TRBV5-1 and TRBJ2-5 gives the full variable domain: KAGVTQTPRYLIKTRGQQVTLSCSPISGHRSVSWYQQTPGQGLQFLFEYFSETQRNKGNFPGRFSGRQFSNSRSEMNVSTLELGDSALYLCASSLVGETQYFGPGTRLLVL.

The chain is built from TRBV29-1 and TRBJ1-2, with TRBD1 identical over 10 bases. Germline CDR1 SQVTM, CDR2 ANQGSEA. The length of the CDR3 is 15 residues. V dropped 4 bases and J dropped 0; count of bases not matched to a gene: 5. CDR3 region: CSVVGQGGTNYGYTF. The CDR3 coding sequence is TGCAGCGTTGTTGGACAGGGGGGGACTAACTATGGCTACACCTTC. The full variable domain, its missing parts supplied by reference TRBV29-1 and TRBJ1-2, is SAVISQKPSRDICQRGTSLTIQCQVDSQVTMMFWYRQQPGQSLTLIATANQGSEATYESGFVIDKFPISRPNLTFSTLTVSNMSPEDSSIYLCSVVGQGGTNYGYTFGSGTRLTVV.

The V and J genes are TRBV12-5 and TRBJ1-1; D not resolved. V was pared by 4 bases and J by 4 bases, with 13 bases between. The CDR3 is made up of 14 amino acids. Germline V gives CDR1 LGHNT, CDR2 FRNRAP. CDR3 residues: CASGYGSMATEAFF. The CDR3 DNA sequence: TGTGCTAGTGGTTACGGGAGTATGGCCACTGAAGCTTTCTTT.

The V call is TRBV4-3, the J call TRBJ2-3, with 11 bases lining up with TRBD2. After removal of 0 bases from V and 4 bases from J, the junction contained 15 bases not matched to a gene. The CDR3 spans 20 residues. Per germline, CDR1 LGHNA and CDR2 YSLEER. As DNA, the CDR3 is TGCGCCAGCAGCCAAGATGTTATAGCGGGGGGGCGGGTTTGGGCAGATACGCAGTATTTT. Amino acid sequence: CASSQDVIAGGRVWADTQYF.

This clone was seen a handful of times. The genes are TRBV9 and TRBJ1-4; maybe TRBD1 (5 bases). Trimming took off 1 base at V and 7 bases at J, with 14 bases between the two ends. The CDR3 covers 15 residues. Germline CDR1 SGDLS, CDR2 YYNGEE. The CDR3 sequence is CASSVSWGRTEKLFF. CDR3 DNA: TGTGCCAGCAGCGTATCGTGGGGGAGGACTGAAAAACTGTTTTTT. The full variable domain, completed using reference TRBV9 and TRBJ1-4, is DSGVTQTPKHLITATGQRVTLRCSPRSGDLSVYWYQQSLDQGLQFLIQYYNGEERAKGNILERFSAQQFPDLHSELNLSSLELGDSALYFCASSVSWGRTEKLFFGSGTQLSVL.

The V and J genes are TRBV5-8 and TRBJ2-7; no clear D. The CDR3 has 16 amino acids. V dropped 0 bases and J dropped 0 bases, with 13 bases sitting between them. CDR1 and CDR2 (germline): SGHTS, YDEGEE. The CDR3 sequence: CASSLAQRENSYEQYF. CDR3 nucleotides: TGTGCCAGCAGCTTGGCCCAGCGTGAGAACTCCTACGAGCAGTACTTC.

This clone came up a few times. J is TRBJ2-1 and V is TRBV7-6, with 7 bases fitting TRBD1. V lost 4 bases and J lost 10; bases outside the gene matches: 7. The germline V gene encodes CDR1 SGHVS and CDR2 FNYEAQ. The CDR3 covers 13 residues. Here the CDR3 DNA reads TGTGCCAGCAGCTGGACAGGCTCAGGGGAGCAGTTCTTC. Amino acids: CASSWTGSGEQFF.

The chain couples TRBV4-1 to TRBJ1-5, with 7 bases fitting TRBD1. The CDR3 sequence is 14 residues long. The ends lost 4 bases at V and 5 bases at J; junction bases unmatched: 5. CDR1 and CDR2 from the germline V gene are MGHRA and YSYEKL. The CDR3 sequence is CASSRPGQHQPQHF. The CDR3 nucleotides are TGCGCCAGCAGCCGACCGGGACAGCATCAGCCCCAGCATTTT.

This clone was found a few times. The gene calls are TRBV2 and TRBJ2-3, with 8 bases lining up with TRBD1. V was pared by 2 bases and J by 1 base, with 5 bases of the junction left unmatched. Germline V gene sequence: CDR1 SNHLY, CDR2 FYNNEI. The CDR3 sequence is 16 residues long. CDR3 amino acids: CASSELGQGGTDTQYF. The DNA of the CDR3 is TGTGCCAGCAGTGAACTTGGACAGGGTGGCACAGATACGCAGTATTTT.

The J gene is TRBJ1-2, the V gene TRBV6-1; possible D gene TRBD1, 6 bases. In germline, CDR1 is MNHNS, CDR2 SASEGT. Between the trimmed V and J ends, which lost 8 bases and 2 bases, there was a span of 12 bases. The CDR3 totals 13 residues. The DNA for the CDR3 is TGTGCCAGCGGTGGACAGTGGAACTATGGCTACACCTTC. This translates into CASGGQWNYGYTF.

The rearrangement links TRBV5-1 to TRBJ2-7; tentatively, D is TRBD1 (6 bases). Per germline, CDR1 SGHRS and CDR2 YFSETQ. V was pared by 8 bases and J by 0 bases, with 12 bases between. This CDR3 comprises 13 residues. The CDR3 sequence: CASSTGNSYEQYF. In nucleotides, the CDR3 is TGCGCCAGTTCGACAGGTAACTCCTACGAGCAGTACTTC.

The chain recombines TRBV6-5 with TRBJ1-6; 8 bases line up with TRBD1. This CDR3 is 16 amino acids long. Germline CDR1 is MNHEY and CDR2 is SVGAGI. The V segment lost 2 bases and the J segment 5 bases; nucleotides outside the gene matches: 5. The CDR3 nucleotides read TGTGCCAGCAGTTACCATCGACAGGGGAATAATTCACCCCTCCACTTT. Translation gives CASSYHRQGNNSPLHF.

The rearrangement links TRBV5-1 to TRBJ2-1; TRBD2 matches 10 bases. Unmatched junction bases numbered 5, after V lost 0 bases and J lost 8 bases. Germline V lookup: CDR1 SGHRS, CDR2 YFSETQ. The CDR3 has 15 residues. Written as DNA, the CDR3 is TGCGCCAGCAGCTTGGAGGGACTAGCGAGGGATGAGCAGTTCTTC. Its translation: CASSLEGLARDEQFF.